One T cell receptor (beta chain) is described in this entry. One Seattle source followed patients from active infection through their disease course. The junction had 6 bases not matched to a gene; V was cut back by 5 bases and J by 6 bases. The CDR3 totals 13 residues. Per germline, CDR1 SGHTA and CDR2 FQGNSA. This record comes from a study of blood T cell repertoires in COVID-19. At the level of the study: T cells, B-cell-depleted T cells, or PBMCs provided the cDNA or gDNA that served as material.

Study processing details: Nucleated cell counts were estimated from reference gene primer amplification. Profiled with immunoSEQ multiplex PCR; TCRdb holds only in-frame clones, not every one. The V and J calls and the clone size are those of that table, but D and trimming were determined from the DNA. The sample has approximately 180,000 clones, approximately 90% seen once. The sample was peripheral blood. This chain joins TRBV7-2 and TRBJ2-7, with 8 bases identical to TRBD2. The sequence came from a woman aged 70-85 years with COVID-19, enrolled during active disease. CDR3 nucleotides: TGTGCCAGCAGCCCGGGACTAGTGCTCGAGCAGTACTTC. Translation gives CASSPGLVLEQYF.